Presented here are 5 T cell receptor beta chains from one specimen sequenced in a study of identical twins. Using its own MiXCR run on the 5' RACE reads, TCRdb lists one record per CDR3 protein. The sample lists 600,000 to 800,000 distinct CDR3 sequences, 21% occurring once. The data were also submitted as part of a second study, on T cells expressing NK-cell markers.

Sequencing was carried out using PBMCs. The receptors stem from a woman between 18 and 29 years old in good health.

There are a few counts of this clonotype. The chain recombines TRBV20-1 with TRBJ2-7; D gene uncertain. The CDR3 sequence is 15 residues long. Germline lookup yields CDR1 DFQATT and CDR2 SNEGSKA (reference sequence). Trimming took off 0 bases at V and 8 bases at J, with 20 bases between the two ends. The CDR3, as DNA: TGCAGTGCTAGAGATCAAAGTGGCTCCCTTGGGCAGCAGTACTTC. It translates to CSARDQSGSLGQQYF.

V gene TRBV20-1 combines with J gene TRBJ2-3; 11 nucleotides line up with TRBD2. The V gene's germline CDR1 is DFQATT and CDR2 SNEGSKA (reference sequence). V shed 3 bases and J 3 bases; nucleotides not matched to a gene: 8. The CDR3 contains 16 residues. CDR3 in amino acids: CSASSIAGGMTDTQYF. The CDR3 coding sequence is TGCAGTGCTAGCTCGATAGCGGGGGGGATGACAGATACGCAGTATTTT.

This clonotype was picked up a small number of times. The rearrangement joins TRBV7-2 to TRBJ2-1, with 9 bases matching TRBD2. This CDR3 has 15 amino acids. CDR1 and CDR2 (germline): SGHTA, FQGNSA. With V trimmed by 5 bases and J by 5 bases, 7 bases remained unmatched. The CDR3 nucleotides are TGTGCCAGCAGCCTGAGCGGGAGGTCTGACAATGAGCAGTTCTTC. It encodes CASSLSGRSDNEQFF.

This clonotype has a handful of counts. The V and J genes are TRBV7-9 and TRBJ2-2; D perhaps matches TRBD1 (5 bases). V was shortened by 5 bases and J by 4 bases, with 14 bases between the two germline ends. Germline V gene data show CDR1 as SEHNR and CDR2 as FQNEAQ (reference sequence). The CDR3 extends over 15 amino acids. The CDR3: CASSLGVLATGELFF. The CDR3 DNA follows: TGTGCCAGCAGCCTAGGGGTGTTGGCCACCGGGGAGCTGTTTTTT.

This clonotype appeared a few times. This chain joins TRBV13 and TRBJ2-3; D gene ambiguous. This CDR3 contains 11 residues. V was clipped by 4 bases and J by 7 bases, with 6 bases between them. Germline CDR1 reads PRHDT; CDR2 reads FYEKMQ (reference sequence). CDR3 in amino acids: CASSSQNTQYF. DNA of the CDR3: TGTGCCAGCAGCTCACAAAATACGCAGTATTTT.